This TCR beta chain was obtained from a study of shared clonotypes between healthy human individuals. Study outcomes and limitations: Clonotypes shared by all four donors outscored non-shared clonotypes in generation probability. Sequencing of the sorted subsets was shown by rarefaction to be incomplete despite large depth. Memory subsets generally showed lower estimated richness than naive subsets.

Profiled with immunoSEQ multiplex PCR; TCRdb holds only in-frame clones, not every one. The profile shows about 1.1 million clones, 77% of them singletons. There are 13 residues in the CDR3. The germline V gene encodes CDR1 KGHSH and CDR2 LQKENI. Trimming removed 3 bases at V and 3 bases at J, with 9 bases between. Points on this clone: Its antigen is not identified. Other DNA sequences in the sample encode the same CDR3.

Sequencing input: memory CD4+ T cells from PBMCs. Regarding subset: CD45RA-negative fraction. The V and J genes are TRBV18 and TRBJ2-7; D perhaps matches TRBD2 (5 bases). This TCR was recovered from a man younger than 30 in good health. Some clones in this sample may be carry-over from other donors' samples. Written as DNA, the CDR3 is TGTGCCAGCTCACCGTCACGGGACTACGAGCAGTACTTC. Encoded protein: CASSPSRDYEQYF.